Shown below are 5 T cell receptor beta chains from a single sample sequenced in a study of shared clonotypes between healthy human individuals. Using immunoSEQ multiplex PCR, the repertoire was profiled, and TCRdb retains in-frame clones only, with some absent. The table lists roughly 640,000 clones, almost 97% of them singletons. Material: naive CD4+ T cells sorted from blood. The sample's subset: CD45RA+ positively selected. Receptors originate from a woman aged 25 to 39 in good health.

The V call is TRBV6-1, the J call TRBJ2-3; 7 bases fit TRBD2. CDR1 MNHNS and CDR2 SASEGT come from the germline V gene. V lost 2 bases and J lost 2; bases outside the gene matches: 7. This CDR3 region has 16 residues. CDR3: CASSERSSGTTDTQYF. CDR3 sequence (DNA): TGTGCCAGCAGTGAAAGGTCTAGCGGAACCACAGATACGCAGTATTTT.

Here the CDR3 DNA reads TGTGCCAGCAGCTTTTACGGTTCCTACGAGCAGTACTTC. Amino acid sequence: CASSFYGSYEQYF. This chain connects TRBV5-6 to TRBJ2-7, with D uncertain. The V gene lost 2 bases and the J gene lost 1 base, with 7 bases spanning the gap. This CDR3 comprises 13 residues. Germline V gene sequence: CDR1 SGHDT, CDR2 YYEEEE.

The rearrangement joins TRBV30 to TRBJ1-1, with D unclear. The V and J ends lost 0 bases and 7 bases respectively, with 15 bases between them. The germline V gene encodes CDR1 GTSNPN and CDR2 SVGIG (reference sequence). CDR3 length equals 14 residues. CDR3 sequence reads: CAWSVEMARSEAFF. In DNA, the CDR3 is TGTGCCTGGAGTGTTGAAATGGCGCGGAGTGAAGCTTTCTTT.

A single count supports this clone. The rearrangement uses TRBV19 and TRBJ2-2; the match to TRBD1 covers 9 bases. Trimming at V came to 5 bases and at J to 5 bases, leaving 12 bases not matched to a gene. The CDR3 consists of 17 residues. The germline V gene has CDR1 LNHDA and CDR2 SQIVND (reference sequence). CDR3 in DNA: TGTGCCAGTAGTCCACTGCCGGGACAGGGTAGAACCGGGGAGCTGTTTTTT. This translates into CASSPLPGQGRTGELFF.

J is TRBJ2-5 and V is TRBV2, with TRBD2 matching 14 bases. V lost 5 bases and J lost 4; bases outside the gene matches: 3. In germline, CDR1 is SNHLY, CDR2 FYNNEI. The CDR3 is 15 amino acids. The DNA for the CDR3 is TGTGCCAGCAGTTTGACTAGCGGGAGGGCAGAGACCCAGTACTTC. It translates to CASSLTSGRAETQYF.